This entry features one T cell receptor beta chain sequence. As an off-target read in a library built for alpha chains, this beta chain has a frequency of little significance. TCRdb re-called the RT-PCR reads through MiXCR, storing one row per CDR3 protein. The sample lists a few hundred distinct CDR3 sequences, approximately 58% seen once, with about 7.8% in the top ten. The CDR3 is 15 residues long. CDR1 is SGHRS and CDR2 is YFSETQ in the germline V gene. V gave up 4 bases and J gave up 1 base, with 14 bases separating them. This clonotype was sampled from a female donor with primary Sjogren's syndrome. V is TRBV5-1 and J is TRBJ1-1, with a tentative D call TRBD1 (6 bases). Input material: memory CD4+ T cells from salivary gland. The chain's CDR3 is CASSALQGRNTEAFF. The CDR3 DNA reads TGCGCCAGCAGCGCCCTACAGGGTAGGAACACTGAAGCTTTCTTT.